This T cell receptor (beta chain) was documented in a study of vaccination and CD4 T cells after COVID-19. Turning to the study itself: The study sampled three convalescent patients at day 14 and again at days 161 to 241 post-vaccination.

With the Oncomine TCR Beta short-read assay, DNA from cultured CD4+ T cells was sequenced. MiXCR, applied by TCRdb to the PCR reads, yields one record per CDR3 protein. This table holds 15,000 to 20,000 distinct CDR3 sequences, around 43% found once. The time point: late sampling 161 to 241 days after vaccination in a few convalescent patients. Treatment given: approximately 10-day PBMC culture with coronavirus spike peptide pools or control peptides (ViraFEST assay). This clonotype was counted a few times. Its cognate antigen is unknown. Relative to the germline gene, one junction end is altered; a read error may explain this. This TCR derives from a human donor who had recovered from COVID-19. The input for sequencing was CD4+ T cells from blood, cultured in vitro, taken about 7 months after SARS-CoV-2 vaccination.

Here the CDR3 reads CASSTAGTGAGGVLF. CDR3 in DNA: TGTGCCAGCAGTACCGCCGGCACAGGGGCCGGGGGGGTGCTCTTC. V and J are TRBV6-1 and TRBJ1-2, with 7 bases identical to TRBD1. The CDR3 sequence is 15 residues long. From germline, CDR1 is MNHNS and CDR2 SASEGT.